These T cell receptor beta chains were read from a single sample in a study of CD8 T cells in Susac syndrome. In TCRdb, the immunoSEQ multiplex PCR reads were re-called with MiXCR into one record per CDR3 protein. There are roughly 400,000 distinct CDR3 sequences in the sample; around 83% occur only once, and roughly 0.11% lies in the top ten. The specimen sequenced was CD8+ T cells from PBMCs. The receptors stem from a human donor with multiple sclerosis. CDR3s leave out the opening cysteine and the closing phenylalanine or tryptophan.

v_gene	j_gene	CDR3aa
TRBV2	TRBJ1-1	ASTSADPEAF
TRBV19	TRBJ2-1	ASRDSGSYNEQF
TRBV4-1	TRBJ2-7	ASSQEKGSYEQY
TRBV4-1	TRBJ2-7	ASSPSTGLIYEQY
TRBV20-1	TRBJ1-2	SAREPGTYGYT
TRBV5-5	TRBJ2-7	ASSLVPGADEQY
TRBV28	TRBJ2-3	ASSLLSGSVRADTQY
TRBV30	TRBJ2-1	AWSYRNYNEQF
TRBV6-2/TRBV6-3	TRBJ1-2	ASSYLGTASYGYT
TRBV6-2/TRBV6-3	TRBJ2-7	ASSYPGTGASYEQY
TRBV29-1	TRBJ2-3	SVVGQGLRTSTDTQY
TRBV5-1	TRBJ1-4	ASSARQAQSGEKLF
TRBV2	TRBJ2-1	ASSEGASSYNEQF
TRBV12-3/TRBV12-4	TRBJ1-1	ASSFWAGGIETEAF
TRBV6-5	TRBJ2-5	ASRTDREGEETQY
TRBV7-9	TRBJ2-1	ASSLAGHNEQF
TRBV6-2/TRBV6-3	TRBJ2-1	ASSRSLAGGPSEQF
TRBV6-2/TRBV6-3	TRBJ2-7	ASSQAGTEAYEQY
TRBV27	TRBJ1-2	ASSGGTGLGYT
TRBV4-1	TRBJ2-7	ASSQDGREDYEQY
TRBV30	TRBJ1-5	AWSVETAGQPQH
TRBV4-1	TRBJ1-1	ASSPGTGEDGTEAF
TRBV25-1	TRBJ1-1	ASSEFFSTGGSPGTEAF
TRBV5-1	TRBJ2-2	ASSPGLAGGLDTGELF
TRBV5-1	TRBJ2-1	ASSLAEWGIGTYNEQF
TRBV5-6	TRBJ1-2	ASTRVQGSYT
TRBV27	TRBJ2-7	ASISTGGYEQY
TRBV7-9	TRBJ1-3	AIGTAGDTIY
TRBV4-1	TRBJ1-1	ASSQALGLNTEAF